Shown below are 3 T cell receptor beta chains from a single sample sequenced in a study of cytomegalovirus exposure and HLA in healthy donors. The PCR contained 60 Vbeta and 13 Jbeta primers. The method was immunoSEQ multiplex PCR; TCRdb's version includes in-frame clones alone and lacks a portion of them. The sample yields 150,000 to 200,000 clones, 80% seen once. The source material was PBMCs. These receptors were obtained from a man younger than 45 in good health and CMV-seropositive.

The rearrangement joins TRBV19 to TRBJ1-1; D remains ambiguous. Germline V gene data show CDR1 as LNHDA and CDR2 as SQIVND (reference sequence). V lost 6 bases and J lost 0, with 20 bases in between. The CDR3 length is 17 residues. CDR3: CASRAIMGSRMNTEAFF. The CDR3 nucleotides read TGTGCCAGTAGGGCCATCATGGGTTCTAGGATGAACACTGAAGCTTTCTTT. The full variable domain, rest sourced from reference TRBV19 and TRBJ1-1, is DGGITQSPKYLFRKEGQNVTLSCEQNLNHDAMYWYRQDPGQGLRLIYYSQIVNDFQKGDIAEGYSVSREKKESFPLTVTSAQKNPTAFYLCASRAIMGSRMNTEAFFGQGTRLTVV.

This rearrangement joins TRBV6-1 to TRBJ1-1; 8 positions agree with TRBD1. J was trimmed by 5 bases and V by 2 bases; bases with no gene match: 7. Germline V gives CDR1 MNHNS, CDR2 SASEGT. This CDR3 contains 15 residues. CDR3 sequence: CASSESWTGRTEAFF. DNA for the CDR3: TGTGCCAGCAGTGAATCCTGGACAGGGCGAACTGAAGCTTTCTTT.

The chain joins TRBV30 to TRBJ2-5; 9 bases align to TRBD2. Looked up from germline, CDR1 is GTSNPN and CDR2 is SVGIG (reference sequence). CDR3 size: 14 residues. Trimming took 8 bases from V and 1 from J; bases not matched to a gene: 8. The CDR3, as DNA: TGTGCCCAATCTAGCGGGGTGGGCCAAGAGACCCAGTACTTC. Translation gives CAQSSGVGQETQYF.